A single sample is the source of the 25 T cell receptor beta chains below, sequenced in a study of blood T cell repertoires in COVID-19. The protocol was immunoSEQ multiplex PCR, while the TCRdb copy is restricted to in-frame clones and leaves out a portion. This repertoire shows about 210,000 clones, 82% found once; its top ten account for 7.8%. The specimen sequenced was peripheral blood. All receptors come from a woman aged 55-69 years with COVID-19, enrolled during active disease.

This clone was recorded only once. This sequence joins TRBV5-1 and TRBJ2-5, with TRBD2 identical over 14 bases. Trimming at V came to 4 bases and at J to 7 bases, leaving 6 bases not matched to a gene. The CDR3 contains 15 residues. CDR1 and CDR2 (germline): SGHRS, YFSETQ. CDR3 sequence (DNA): TGCGCCAGCAGCGTGACTAGCGGGGGGGCGATGACCCAGTACTTC. It yields the protein CASSVTSGGAMTQYF.

This clone showed up just a few times. The chain joins TRBV3-1 (or the pseudogene TRBV3-2) to TRBJ2-1, with 11 nucleotides matching TRBD2. With V trimmed by 7 bases and J by 9 bases, 11 bases remained unmatched. The CDR3 has 15 amino acids. Germline V lookup: CDR1 LGHDT, CDR2 YNNKEL (reference sequence). CDR3 sequence reads: CASTELAGERVEQFF. CDR3 coding DNA: TGTGCCAGCACCGAACTAGCGGGAGAGCGGGTTGAGCAGTTCTTC.

This clone was recorded a few times. The chain uses TRBV5-1 and TRBJ2-5; maybe TRBD1 (6 bases). V was shortened by 0 bases and J by 5 bases, with 17 bases between the two germline ends. The CDR3 extends over 16 amino acids. Germline lookup yields CDR1 SGHRS and CDR2 YFSETQ. CDR3 coding DNA: TGCGCCAGCAGCTTGGGACCAGGGGTGAGGGGCGAGACCCAGTACTTC. Translated: CASSLGPGVRGETQYF. Complete variable domain (other parts from reference TRBV5-1 and TRBJ2-5): KAGVTQTPRYLIKTRGQQVTLSCSPISGHRSVSWYQQTPGQGLQFLFEYFSETQRNKGNFPGRFSGRQFSNSRSEMNVSTLELGDSALYLCASSLGPGVRGETQYFGPGTRLLVL.

This clone is a singleton in its sample. The chain joins TRBV6-1 to TRBJ1-2, with no clear D. CDR3 length equals 15 residues. V was cut by 2 bases and J by 2 bases, with 12 bases left in between. Germline values: CDR1 MNHNS, CDR2 SASEGT. The CDR3 is CASSESQAANYGYTF. The CDR3 nucleotides read TGTGCCAGCAGTGAATCCCAGGCCGCCAACTATGGCTACACCTTC.

The chain joins TRBV28 to TRBJ1-2, with TRBD1 matching 7 bases. Looked up from germline, CDR1 is MDHEN and CDR2 is SYDVKM. Unmatched junction bases numbered 8, after V lost 6 bases and J lost 7 bases. The CDR3 totals 13 residues. CDR3 loop: CASRRQGFGGYTF. In DNA form, the CDR3 reads TGTGCCAGCAGGAGACAGGGATTTGGTGGCTACACCTTC.

This clone is a singleton in its sample. This rearrangement joins TRBV7-3 to TRBJ2-1, with TRBD2 identical over 13 bases. J was trimmed by 5 bases and V by 3 bases; bases with no gene match: 7. The CDR3 is 17 amino acids. Per germline, CDR1 SGHTA and CDR2 FQGTGA. CDR3 DNA sequence: TGTGCCAGCAGCTTTACTAGCGGGAGGGCCCCGGACAATGAGCAGTTCTTC. Residues: CASSFTSGRAPDNEQFF.

The chain couples TRBV11-2 to TRBJ2-5; the D gene is possibly TRBD1 (6 bases). Trimming removed 4 bases at V and 5 bases at J, with 17 bases between. In germline, CDR1 is SGHAT, CDR2 FQNNGV. This CDR3 comprises 15 residues. The CDR3 sequence: CASSSPDSHGETQYF. CDR3 in DNA: TGTGCCAGCAGCTCTCCGGACAGCCATGGGGAGACCCAGTACTTC.

This chain uses TRBV30 with TRBJ1-4; possible D gene TRBD1, 6 bases. Germline V lookup: CDR1 GTSNPN, CDR2 SVGIG (reference sequence). Trimming cost V 5 bases and J 7 bases, with 11 bases left between them. The CDR3 is 12 residues long. CDR3 protein: CAWQGQFEKLFF. CDR3 DNA sequence: TGTGCCTGGCAGGGGCAATTTGAAAAACTGTTTTTT. Supplemented by reference TRBV30 and TRBJ1-4, the full variable domain reads SQTIHQWPATLVQPVGSPLSLECTVEGTSNPNLYWYRQAAGRGLQLLFYSVGIGQISSEVPQNLSASRPQDRQFILSSKKLLLSDSGFYLCAWQGQFEKLFFGSGTQLSVL.

This sequence joins TRBV7-9 and TRBJ1-2, with 9 bases identical to TRBD1. The CDR3 has 13 amino acids. V lost 4 bases to trimming and J lost 14 bases; unmatched junction nucleotides: 11. CDR1 and CDR2 from the germline V gene are SEHNR and FQNEAQ (reference sequence). This CDR3 is CASSSTTGGGETF. CDR3 bases: TGTGCCAGCAGCTCTACAACAGGGGGCGGTGAGACCTTC.

This chain connects TRBV10-1 to TRBJ2-3; D is undetermined. Per the germline V gene, CDR1 is WNHNN and CDR2 is SYGVQD (reference sequence). The CDR3 loop spans 15 amino acids. Trimming shortened V by 0 bases and J by 1 base, and 8 bases separated the two germline ends. Here the CDR3 DNA reads TGCGCCAGCAGTGAGTCTTCGCAGGGCACAGATACGCAGTATTTT. It specifies CASSESSQGTDTQYF.

This chain links TRBV7-9 with TRBJ2-3; perhaps TRBD2 as D (5 bases). Germline V gives CDR1 SEHNR, CDR2 FQNEAQ (reference sequence). The CDR3 has 14 amino acids. V was trimmed by 3 bases and J by 4 bases, leaving 11 bases between them. CDR3 region: CASSFEGLADTQYF. The CDR3 DNA reads as TGTGCCAGCAGCTTTGAGGGATTAGCAGATACGCAGTATTTT.

This sequence joins TRBV5-1 and TRBJ2-2, with D possibly TRBD2 on 6 matching bases. The V gene lost 0 bases and the J gene lost 7 bases, with 10 bases spanning the gap. CDR1 is SGHRS and CDR2 is YFSETQ in the germline V gene. CDR3 length: 14 residues. The CDR3 region is CASSLAGGGGELFF. The CDR3 DNA sequence: TGCGCCAGCAGCTTGGCCGGGGGAGGCGGGGAGCTGTTTTTT.

The chain is built from TRBV27 and TRBJ1-2; a possible D gene is TRBD1 (6 bases). V shed 5 bases and J shed 4 bases, with 23 bases lying between them. The CDR3 totals 17 residues. Germline CDR1 is MNHEY and CDR2 is SMNVEV (reference sequence). Here the CDR3 DNA reads TGTGCCAGCAGTCTAGGACAGACACCACTGGACCCCTATGGCTACACCTTC. Translation: CASSLGQTPLDPYGYTF.

The chain is built from TRBV12-5 and TRBJ2-1; tentatively, D is TRBD2 (7 bases). CDR3 length: 13 amino acids. V was trimmed by 6 bases and J by 8 bases, leaving 14 bases between them. Per the germline V gene, CDR1 is LGHNT and CDR2 is FRNRAP. This CDR3 is CASGTGGPDEQFF. The CDR3 DNA reads TGTGCTAGTGGAACCGGGGGGCCCGATGAGCAGTTCTTC.

The chain uses TRBV5-6 and TRBJ1-5; D call uncertain. The CDR3 is 14 residues long. Trimming took 3 bases from V and 0 from J, leaving 7 bases between them. CDR1 and CDR2 (germline): SGHDT, YYEEEE. As DNA, the CDR3 is TGTGCCAGCAGCTCCACCGGTAGCAATCAGCCCCAGCATTTT. Its protein product is CASSSTGSNQPQHF.

Only a few counts were recorded for this clone. The chain carries TRBV30 and TRBJ1-3, with D possibly matching TRBD1 (5 bases). The CDR3 sequence is 14 residues long. V was shortened by 2 bases and J by 4 bases, with 12 bases between the two germline ends. Per the germline V gene, CDR1 is GTSNPN and CDR2 is SVGIG (reference sequence). CDR3 in DNA: TGTGCCTGGAGTACTGGACAAGTGGGAAACACCATATATTTT. It specifies CAWSTGQVGNTIYF.

The chain has TRBV5-5 and TRBJ1-4; D not resolved. CDR3 length equals 15 residues. V gave up 4 bases and J gave up 2 bases, with 12 bases separating them. Germline CDR1 reads SGHKS; CDR2 reads YYEKEE (reference sequence). The DNA of the CDR3 is TGTGCCAGCAGCAGGGCGGGAGGCACTAATGAAAAACTGTTTTTT. Translating gives CASSRAGGTNEKLFF.

This CDR3 reads CASSSLTGKQPQHF. For the CDR3, the DNA is TGTGCCAGCAGTTCTTTAACAGGGAAGCAGCCCCAGCATTTT. The chain carries TRBV27 and TRBJ1-5; perhaps TRBD1 as D (6 bases). Germline assignment: CDR1 MNHEY and CDR2 SMNVEV (reference sequence). V was cut by 4 bases and J by 7 bases, with 14 bases left in between. The CDR3 has 14 amino acids.

As concerns this clone: The same CDR3 is also encoded by other DNA sequences in this sample. This rearrangement joins TRBV11-2 to TRBJ2-2, with 7 bases lining up with TRBD1. V lost 1 base and J lost 4; bases outside the gene matches: 3. Per germline, CDR1 SGHAT and CDR2 FQNNGV. The CDR3 length is 15 residues. In DNA form, the CDR3 reads TGTGCCAGCAGCTTAGTTGGGGACAGCACCGGGGAGCTGTTTTTT. This codes for CASSLVGDSTGELFF.

The rearrangement links TRBV28 to TRBJ2-7; TRBD2 matches 10 bases. The CDR3 has 15 residues. Germline lookup yields CDR1 MDHEN and CDR2 SYDVKM. V shed 6 bases, J shed 6 bases, and the junction held 11 bases outside the gene matches. CDR3: CASRQVAGGQFEQYF. The CDR3 DNA sequence: TGTGCCAGCAGGCAAGTAGCGGGAGGCCAATTCGAGCAGTACTTC.

The V and J genes are TRBV19 and TRBJ2-6; 11 bases are shared with TRBD1. The CDR3 length is 18 residues. J gave up 0 bases and V 5 bases, and 6 bases lay outside the gene matches. Germline lookup yields CDR1 LNHDA and CDR2 SQIVND (reference sequence). In DNA form, the CDR3 reads TGTGCCAGTAGTGTACAGGACAGGGGGCACTCTGGGGCCAACGTCCTGACTTTC. This codes for CASSVQDRGHSGANVLTF.

The rearrangement uses TRBV5-5 and TRBJ2-5; no firm D call. The CDR3 is 16 amino acids. Germline loops: CDR1 SGHKS, CDR2 YYEKEE (reference sequence). V lost 0 bases to trimming and J lost 5 bases, with 17 bases between them. CDR3 protein: CASSLEFSLGPETQYF. The CDR3 nucleotides read TGTGCCAGCAGCTTGGAGTTCAGCCTGGGCCCCGAGACCCAGTACTTC. The full variable domain, rest sourced from reference TRBV5-5 and TRBJ2-5, is DAGVTQSPTHLIKTRGQQVTLRCSPISGHKSVSWYQQVLGQGPQFIFQYYEKEERGRGNFPDRFSARQFPNYSSELNVNALLLGDSALYLCASSLEFSLGPETQYFGPGTRLLVL.

The rearrangement joins TRBV5-1 to TRBJ1-4; 8 positions agree with TRBD1. Losses at the gene ends were 2 bases for V and 8 bases for J; bases not matched to a gene: 5. CDR3 size: 14 residues. Germline V CDR1 and CDR2: SGHRS, YFSETQ. The CDR3 nucleotides read TGCGCCAGCAGCTTTCAGGGGGCTGAGGAAAAACTGTTTTTT. It specifies CASSFQGAEEKLFF.

This rearrangement joins TRBV7-2 to TRBJ2-7, with TRBD2 matching over 13 bases. This CDR3 comprises 15 residues. Germline V gives CDR1 SGHTA, CDR2 FQGNSA. The junction had 3 bases not matched to a gene; V was cut back by 5 bases and J by 2 bases. CDR3 coding DNA: TGTGCCAGCAGCAGACTAGCGGGAGGACCCTACGAGCAGTACTTC. This sequence encodes CASSRLAGGPYEQYF.

This clone was observed once. This rearrangement joins TRBV28 to TRBJ1-1; D remains unclear. Germline-derived CDR1 and CDR2 are MDHEN and SYDVKM. The CDR3 is made up of 13 amino acids. Trimming took off 3 bases at V and 1 base at J, with 6 bases between the two ends. This CDR3 is CASSFEANTEAFF. Written as DNA, the CDR3 is TGTGCCAGCAGTTTTGAGGCGAACACTGAAGCTTTCTTT.